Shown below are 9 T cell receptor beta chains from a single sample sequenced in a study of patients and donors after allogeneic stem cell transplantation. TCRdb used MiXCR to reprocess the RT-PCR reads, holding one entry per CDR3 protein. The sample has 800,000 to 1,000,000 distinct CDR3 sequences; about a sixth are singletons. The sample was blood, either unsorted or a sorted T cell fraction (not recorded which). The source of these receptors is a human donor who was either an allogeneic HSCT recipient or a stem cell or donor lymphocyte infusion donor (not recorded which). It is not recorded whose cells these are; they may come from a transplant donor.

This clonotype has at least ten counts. The CDR3, as DNA: TGCGCCAGCGCTGGGGCAGGACCAGATACGCAGTATTTT. Residues: CASAGAGPDTQYF. V and J are TRBV5-1 and TRBJ2-3; tentatively, D is TRBD1 (5 bases). Germline assignment: CDR1 SGHRS and CDR2 YFSETQ. The CDR3 loop spans 13 amino acids. V was clipped by 7 bases and J by 4 bases, with 13 bases between them.

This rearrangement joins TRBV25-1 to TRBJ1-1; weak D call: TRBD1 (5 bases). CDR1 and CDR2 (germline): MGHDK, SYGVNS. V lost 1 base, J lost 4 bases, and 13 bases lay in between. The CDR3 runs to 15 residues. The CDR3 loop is CASSELGAGGTEAFF. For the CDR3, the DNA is TGTGCCAGCAGTGAATTGGGTGCGGGGGGCACTGAAGCTTTCTTT. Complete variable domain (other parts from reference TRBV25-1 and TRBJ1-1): EADIYQTPRYLVIGTGKKITLECSQTMGHDKMYWYQQDPGMELHLIHYSYGVNSTEKGDLSSESTVSRIRTEHFPLTLESARPSHTSQYLCASSELGAGGTEAFFGQGTRLTVV.

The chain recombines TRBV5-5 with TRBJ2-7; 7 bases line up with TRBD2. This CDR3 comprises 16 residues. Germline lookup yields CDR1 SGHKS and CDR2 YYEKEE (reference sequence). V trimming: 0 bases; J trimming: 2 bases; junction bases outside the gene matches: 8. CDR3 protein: CASSLGLAGPPYEQYF. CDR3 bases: TGTGCCAGCAGCTTGGGATTAGCGGGTCCCCCCTACGAGCAGTACTTC.

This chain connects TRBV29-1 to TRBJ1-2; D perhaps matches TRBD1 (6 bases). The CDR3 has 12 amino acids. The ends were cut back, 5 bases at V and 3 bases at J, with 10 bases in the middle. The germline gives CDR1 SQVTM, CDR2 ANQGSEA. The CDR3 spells CSVSTGHYGYTF. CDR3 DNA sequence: TGCAGCGTTTCAACAGGGCACTATGGCTACACCTTC.

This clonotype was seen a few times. CDR3: CASSLKWGSPGEFF. Here the CDR3 DNA reads TGTGCCAGCAGTTTAAAATGGGGTTCCCCCGGGGAGTTCTTC. The V call is TRBV12-3 or TRBV12-4, the J call TRBJ2-1, with D tentatively TRBD2 (5 bases). Trimming took 2 bases from V and 14 from J, leaving 19 bases between them. CDR3 length: 14 residues.

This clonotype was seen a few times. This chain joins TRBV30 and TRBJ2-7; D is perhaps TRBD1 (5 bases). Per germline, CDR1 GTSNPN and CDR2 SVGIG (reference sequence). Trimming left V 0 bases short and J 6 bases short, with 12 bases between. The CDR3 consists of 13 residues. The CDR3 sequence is CAWSVRLGAEQYF. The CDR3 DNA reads TGTGCCTGGAGTGTACGGTTAGGGGCCGAGCAGTACTTC.

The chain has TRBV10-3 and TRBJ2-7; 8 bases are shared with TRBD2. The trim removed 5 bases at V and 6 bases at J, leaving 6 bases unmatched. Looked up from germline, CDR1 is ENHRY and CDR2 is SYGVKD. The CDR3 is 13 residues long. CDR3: CAISPGLGPEQYF. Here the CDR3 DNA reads TGTGCCATCAGTCCGGGACTAGGACCCGAGCAGTACTTC.

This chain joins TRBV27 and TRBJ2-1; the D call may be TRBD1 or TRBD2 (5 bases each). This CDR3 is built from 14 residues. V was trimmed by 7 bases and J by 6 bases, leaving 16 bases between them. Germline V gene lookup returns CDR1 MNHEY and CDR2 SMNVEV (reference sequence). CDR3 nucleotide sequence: TGTGCCAGCAAGCTGGGGGAGCGCGGCAATGAGCAGTTCTTC. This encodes CASKLGERGNEQFF.

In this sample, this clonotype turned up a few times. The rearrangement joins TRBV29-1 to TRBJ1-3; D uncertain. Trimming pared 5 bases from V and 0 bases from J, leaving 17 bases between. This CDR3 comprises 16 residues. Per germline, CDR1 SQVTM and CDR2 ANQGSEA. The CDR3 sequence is CSVLRSHNLSGNTIYF. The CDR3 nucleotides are TGCAGCGTTTTACGCAGTCACAACCTCTCTGGAAACACCATATATTTT.